A selection of T cell receptor beta chains follows, all from one sample in a study of blood T cell repertoires in COVID-19. The repertoire was sequenced with immunoSEQ multiplex PCR; TCRdb's copy has only in-frame clones and lacks some. The repertoire holds approximately 200,000 clones, with about 90% as singletons. Sequenced input: peripheral blood. All receptors derive from a man aged 35 to 55 with active or convalescent COVID-19. Each CDR3 is given with its conserved first and last residue. Fields, in order: clone size, V gene, J gene, D gene, CDR3 DNA, CDR3 protein. D genes are given only for firm matches. Clone size is given for some rows only: seen once, a few or many times, or a class if the clone is expanded.

>-|TRBV24-1|TRBJ2-2|TRBD1
TGTGCCACCAGTGATTTCCGGGACCTCCACAGGGGCACCGGGGAGCTGTTTTTT
CATSDFRDLHRGTGELFF
>-|TRBV29-1|TRBJ1-1|-
TGCAGCGTTGTGACAAGGGGGATGAACACTGAAGCTTTCTTT
CSVVTRGMNTEAFF
>-|TRBV19|TRBJ1-5|TRBD1
TGTGCCAGTAGCACGGACAGGGGAGGTTATCAGCCCCAGCATTTT
CASSTDRGGYQPQHF
>-|TRBV9|TRBJ1-2|TRBD1
TGTGCCAGCAGCCCTAGAGAGGGACAGAGCTATGGCTACACCTTC
CASSPREGQSYGYTF
>-|TRBV3-1/TRBV3-2|TRBJ2-1|TRBD2
TGTGCCAGCAGCCAAACCGCCGGGACTAGCGGACACAATGAGCAGTTCTTC
CASSQTAGTSGHNEQFF
>once|TRBV28|TRBJ1-3|-
TGTGCCAGCAGTTTATGGGGGAGCGGAAACACCATATATTTT
CASSLWGSGNTIYF
>-|TRBV5-1|TRBJ1-2|TRBD1
TGCGCCAGCAGCTTCTATCGACAGGGTGATGGCTACACCTTC
CASSFYRQGDGYTF
>-|TRBV4-1|TRBJ2-1|-
TGCGCCAGCAGCCAAGGGGACGGGGGTAAGCAGTTCTTC
CASSQGDGGKQFF
>few|TRBV6-5|TRBJ1-1|-
TGTGCCAGCAAAACAGAGGGCGCGAACACTGAAGCTTTCTTT
CASKTEGANTEAFF
>-|TRBV5-1|TRBJ2-1|TRBD2
TGCGCCAGCAGCTGGGGCGGGAGCTACAATGAGCAGTTCTTC
CASSWGGSYNEQFF
>-|TRBV27|TRBJ2-1|TRBD2
TGTGCCAGCAGTCCTCTAGCGGGACCTGAGCAGTTCTTC
CASSPLAGPEQFF
>-|TRBV7-8|TRBJ2-5|TRBD1
TGTGCCAGCAGCTTATCGCAGGGGGAAGAGACCCAGTACTTC
CASSLSQGEETQYF
>-|TRBV10-2|TRBJ1-1|TRBD1
TGCGCCAGCAGGGGGACAGGGAGAGACACTGAAGCTTTCTTT
CASRGTGRDTEAFF
>-|TRBV28|TRBJ1-1|-
TGTGCCAGCAGTTTCGACAGGGAAGCTTTCTTT
CASSFDREAFF
>-|TRBV3-1/TRBV3-2|TRBJ2-3|TRBD2
TGTGCCAGCAGCCAGTATAGCGGGGGGACCACAGATACGCAGTATTTT
CASSQYSGGTTDTQYF
>few|TRBV10-2|TRBJ1-2|TRBD1
TGCGCCAGCAGGCAGGGGGTCGGGGATGGCTACACCTTC
CASRQGVGDGYTF
>-|TRBV19|TRBJ1-4|-
TGTGCCAGTAGTGCGACCAGGGTTTTGAATGAAAAACTGTTTTTT
CASSATRVLNEKLFF